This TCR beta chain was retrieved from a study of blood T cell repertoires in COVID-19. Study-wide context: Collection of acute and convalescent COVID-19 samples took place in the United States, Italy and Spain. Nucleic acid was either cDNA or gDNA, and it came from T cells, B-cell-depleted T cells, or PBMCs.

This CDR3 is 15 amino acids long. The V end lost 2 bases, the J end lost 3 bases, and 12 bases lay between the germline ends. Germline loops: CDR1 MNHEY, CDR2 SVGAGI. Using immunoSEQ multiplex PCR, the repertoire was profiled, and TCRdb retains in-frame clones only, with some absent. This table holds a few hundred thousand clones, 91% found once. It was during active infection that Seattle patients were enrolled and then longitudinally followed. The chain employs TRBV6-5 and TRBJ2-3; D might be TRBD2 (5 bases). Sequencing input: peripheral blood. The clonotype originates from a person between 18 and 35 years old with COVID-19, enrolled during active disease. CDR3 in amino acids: CASSYELVVTDTQYF. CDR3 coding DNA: TGTGCCAGCAGTTACGAACTAGTTGTGACAGATACGCAGTATTTT.